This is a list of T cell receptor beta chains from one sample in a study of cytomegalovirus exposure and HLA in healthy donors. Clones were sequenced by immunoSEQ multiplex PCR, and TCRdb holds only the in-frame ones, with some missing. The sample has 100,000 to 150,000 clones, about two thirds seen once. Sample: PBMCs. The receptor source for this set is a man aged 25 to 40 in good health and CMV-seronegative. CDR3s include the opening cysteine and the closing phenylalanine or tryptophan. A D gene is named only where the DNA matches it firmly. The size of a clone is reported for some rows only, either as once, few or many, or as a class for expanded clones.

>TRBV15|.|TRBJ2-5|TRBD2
TGTGCCACCAGCAGAGATGGGAGGGGAGAGACCCAGTACTTC
CATSRDGRGETQYF
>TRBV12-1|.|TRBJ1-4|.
TGTGCCAGCAGTCGACCACCTGACAGTCCCCATATTTCAACTAATGAAAAACTGTTTTTT
CASSRPPDSPHISTNEKLFF
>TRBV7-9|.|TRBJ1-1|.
TGTGCCAGCAGCCCTAAGGGGGGGAAGGACACTGAAGCTTTCTTT
CASSPKGGKDTEAFF
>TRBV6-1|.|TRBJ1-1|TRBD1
TGTGCCAGCAGCCCAGACAGGGAGGAGGGCACTGAAGCTTTCTTT
CASSPDREEGTEAFF
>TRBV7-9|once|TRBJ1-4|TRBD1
TGTTCCAGCAGCCCTCGGGGGACAGGGGACGAAAAACTGTTTTTT
CSSSPRGTGDEKLFF
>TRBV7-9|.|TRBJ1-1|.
TGTGCCAGCAGATTTGGGGAGAGTGAAGCTTTCTTT
CASRFGESEAFF
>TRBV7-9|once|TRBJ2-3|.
TGTGCCAGCAGCCCTAGAACGGTCAGTAGCACAGATACGCAGTATTTT
CASSPRTVSSTDTQYF
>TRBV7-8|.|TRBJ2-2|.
TGTGCCAGCAGCTTAGCGCTGGAACAGGGTCCCGGGGAGCTGTTTTTT
CASSLALEQGPGELFF
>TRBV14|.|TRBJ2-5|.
TGTGCCAGCAGCCAAGAAGTCGCACGGAGGACCCAGTACTTC
CASSQEVARRTQYF
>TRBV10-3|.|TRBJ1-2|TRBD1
TGTGCCATCAGTGATCGGGACAGGGGACGGCATGGCTACACCTTC
CAISDRDRGRHGYTF
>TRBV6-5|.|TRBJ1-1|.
TGTGCCAGCACCATGACAGAGAACACTGAAGCTTTCTTT
CASTMTENTEAFF
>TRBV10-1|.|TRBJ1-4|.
TGCGCCAGCAGTTGGAGGAAGGAGAATGAAAAACTGTTTTTT
CASSWRKENEKLFF